The 30 T cell receptor beta chains below come from one sample, sequenced in a study of cytomegalovirus exposure and HLA in healthy donors (dated by TCRdb to the late 2010s). Library preparation employed the immunoSEQ multiplex PCR assay. For the multiplex PCR, a mixture combining 60 forward primers for TCR Vbeta segments and 13 reverse primers for TCR Jbeta segments was used. TCRdb's version of the immuneACCESS table is confined to in-frame rearrangements and falls short of the full clone set. An unresolved V gene accounts for under half of the shortfall where checked; the remainder is of unknown origin. In this sample's table one finds about 32,000 clones. The ten biggest clones cover about 5% of the sample. What was sequenced was PBMCs. The receptor set was obtained from a female donor in good health and CMV-seronegative.

The chain combines TRBV5-1 with TRBJ1-2, with 8 bases matching TRBD1. With 4 bases clipped from V and 0 bases from J, the junction kept 2 bases outside the gene matches. The CDR3 runs 14 residues. CDR1 and CDR2 (germline): SGHRS, YFSETQ. The DNA of the CDR3 is TGCGCCAGCAGCGGGACAGGCTCTAACTATGGCTACACCTTC. Amino acid sequence: CASSGTGSNYGYTF. The variable domain in full, with the rest retrieved from reference TRBV5-1 and TRBJ1-2, is KAGVTQTPRYLIKTRGQQVTLSCSPISGHRSVSWYQQTPGQGLQFLFEYFSETQRNKGNFPGRFSGRQFSNSRSEMNVSTLELGDSALYLCASSGTGSNYGYTFGSGTRLTVV.

This chain connects TRBV28 to TRBJ2-2; 7 nucleotides align to TRBD1. Germline CDR1 MDHEN, CDR2 SYDVKM. The CDR3 has 14 amino acids. The V and J ends lost 2 bases and 3 bases, in that order; junction bases with no gene match: 0. This CDR3 reads CASSLGQDTGELFF. The CDR3, as DNA: TGTGCCAGCAGTTTAGGACAGGACACCGGGGAGCTGTTTTTT.

The V and J genes are TRBV4-3 and TRBJ2-3, with 8 bases that match TRBD2. Losses at the gene ends were 4 bases for V and 0 bases for J; bases not matched to a gene: 9. Per the germline V gene, CDR1 is LGHNA and CDR2 is YSLEER. There are 17 residues in the CDR3. The CDR3 DNA follows: TGCGCCAGCAGCCTAAGGCCGGGGGGGACTAGCACAGATACGCAGTATTTT. This translates into CASSLRPGGTSTDTQYF.

This chain connects TRBV5-1 to TRBJ2-7; 9 positions match TRBD1. The germline V gene encodes CDR1 SGHRS and CDR2 YFSETQ. The CDR3 runs 13 residues. Trimming cost V 4 bases and J 4 bases; bases outside gene matches: 3. The CDR3 here is CASSRDRDYEQYF. CDR3 bases: TGCGCCAGCAGCCGGGACAGGGATTACGAGCAGTACTTC.

CDR3 nucleotide sequence: TGTGCCAGCAGCGTAGGCTTCTATAAGAACACTGAAGCTTTCTTT. This encodes CASSVGFYKNTEAFF. The chain joins TRBV9 to TRBJ1-1; the D is unclear. This CDR3 region has 15 residues. Deletions cut 0 bases from V and 1 base from J, with 10 bases between. CDR1 and CDR2 (germline): SGDLS, YYNGEE. Combining the CDR3 with reference TRBV9 and TRBJ1-1 gives the whole variable domain DSGVTQTPKHLITATGQRVTLRCSPRSGDLSVYWYQQSLDQGLQFLIQYYNGEERAKGNILERFSAQQFPDLHSELNLSSLELGDSALYFCASSVGFYKNTEAFFGQGTRLTVV.

This rearrangement joins TRBV30 to TRBJ2-3, with D perhaps TRBD2 (6 bases). Germline CDR1 reads GTSNPN; CDR2 reads SVGIG (reference sequence). This CDR3 is 13 amino acids long. Trimming took 4 bases from V and 5 from J, leaving 13 bases between them. CDR3: CAWIPPGVDTQYF. The DNA for the CDR3 is TGTGCCTGGATCCCACCGGGAGTAGATACGCAGTATTTT.

The V call is TRBV4-3, the J call TRBJ2-3; the match to TRBD1 covers 9 bases. This CDR3 has 15 amino acids. The J segment lost 1 base and the V segment lost 4 bases, leaving 3 bases of the junction unmatched. The germline CDR1 and CDR2 sequences are LGHNA and YSLEER. The CDR3 sequence: CASSRGDRGTDTQYF. In DNA form, the CDR3 reads TGCGCCAGCAGCCGGGGGGACAGGGGCACAGATACGCAGTATTTT.

V usage is TRBV18 and J usage is TRBJ2-2, with 7 bases identical to TRBD1. The CDR3 has 15 amino acids. Germline V gives CDR1 KGHSH, CDR2 LQKENI. V was pared by 2 bases and J by 1 base, with 1 base of the junction left unmatched. The CDR3 bases are TGTGCCAGCTCACCAGGACAGGAGAACACCGGGGAGCTGTTTTTT. It yields the protein CASSPGQENTGELFF. Together with reference TRBV18 and TRBJ2-2, the CDR3 gives the full variable domain: NAGVMQNPRHLVRRRGQEARLRCSPMKGHSHVYWYRQLPEEGLKFMVYLQKENIIDESGMPKERFSAEFPKEGPSILRIQQVVRGDSAAYFCASSPGQENTGELFFGEGSRLTVL.

J is TRBJ1-5 and V is TRBV5-1, with D possibly TRBD1 on 6 matching bases. Trimming stripped 0 bases from V and 4 bases from J, with 11 bases between. Germline V CDR1 and CDR2: SGHRS, YFSETQ. The CDR3 has 15 amino acids. As DNA, the CDR3 is TGCGCCAGCAGCTTGGCAGGGGCGGAGAATCAGCCCCAGCATTTT. It translates to CASSLAGAENQPQHF. The variable domain in full, with the rest retrieved from reference TRBV5-1 and TRBJ1-5, is KAGVTQTPRYLIKTRGQQVTLSCSPISGHRSVSWYQQTPGQGLQFLFEYFSETQRNKGNFPGRFSGRQFSNSRSEMNVSTLELGDSALYLCASSLAGAENQPQHFGDGTRLSIL.

The CDR3, as DNA: TGTGCCAGCAGCGGAAGACAATTCTATGGCTACACCTTC. Its protein product is CASSGRQFYGYTF. The rearrangement uses TRBV11-3 and TRBJ1-2; D is undetermined. The CDR3 spans 13 residues. The ends were cut back, 5 bases at V and 4 bases at J, with 11 bases in the middle. The V gene's germline CDR1 is SGHNT and CDR2 YENEEA.

This rearrangement joins TRBV29-1 to TRBJ1-2; D might be TRBD1 (5 bases). V lost 6 bases and J lost 4, with 9 bases in between. From germline, CDR1 is SQVTM and CDR2 ANQGSEA. The CDR3 is 11 residues long. The CDR3 nucleotides are TGCAGCGTGAACCAGGGCTATGGCTACACCTTC. Translating gives CSVNQGYGYTF.

V and J are TRBV25-1 and TRBJ2-7; possibly TRBD2 for D (7 bases). This CDR3 is built from 13 residues. The V gene's germline CDR1 is MGHDK and CDR2 SYGVNS. V lost 4 bases and J lost 7, with 14 bases in between. The CDR3, as DNA: TGTGCCAGCAGTGTTGGGGGGGCAGATGAGCAGTACTTC. It encodes CASSVGGADEQYF.

The chain uses TRBV6-1 and TRBJ2-7; perhaps TRBD2 as D (5 bases). Germline V gene sequence: CDR1 MNHNS, CDR2 SASEGT. V lost 6 bases, J lost 1 base, and 7 bases lay in between. This CDR3 has 12 amino acids. The CDR3 loop is CASRADSYEQYF. The DNA for the CDR3 is TGTGCCAGCAGAGCGGATTCCTACGAGCAGTACTTC.

V and J are TRBV5-4 and TRBJ1-1, with D perhaps matching TRBD1 (6 bases). Germline lookup yields CDR1 SGHNT and CDR2 YYREEE (reference sequence). The CDR3 runs 13 residues. V was clipped by 3 bases and J by 2 bases, with 8 bases between them. The CDR3 region is CASSWTVNTEAFF. CDR3 in DNA: TGTGCCAGCAGCTGGACAGTCAACACTGAAGCTTTCTTT.

The chain employs TRBV19 and TRBJ1-6; D not certain. This CDR3 has 14 amino acids. V gave up 8 bases and J gave up 8 bases, with 16 bases separating them. In germline, CDR1 is LNHDA, CDR2 SQIVND (reference sequence). CDR3 in amino acids: CASSRGVPDSPLHF. Written as DNA, the CDR3 is TGTGCCAGTTCCCGCGGGGTGCCCGATTCACCCCTCCACTTT.

This rearrangement joins TRBV30 to TRBJ1-4, with TRBD1 matching 7 bases. J was trimmed by 7 bases and V by 2 bases; bases with no gene match: 10. CDR1 and CDR2 from the germline V gene are GTSNPN and SVGIG (reference sequence). This CDR3 is 15 amino acids long. CDR3 sequence (DNA): TGTGCCTGGAGTCGGGACAGAGCAATCGGTGAAAAACTGTTTTTT. It codes for CAWSRDRAIGEKLFF.

This chain joins TRBV5-1 and TRBJ1-6, with TRBD1 matching over 9 bases. The CDR3 runs to 15 residues. V shed 5 bases, J shed 7 bases, and the junction held 7 bases outside the gene matches. The germline V gene has CDR1 SGHRS and CDR2 YFSETQ. In nucleotides, the CDR3 is TGCGCCAGCAGAGAAGGGACAGGGACCAATTCACCCCTCCACTTT. Residues: CASREGTGTNSPLHF.

The chain employs TRBV4-1 and TRBJ1-2; D remains unclear. Germline V gene sequence: CDR1 MGHRA, CDR2 YSYEKL. This CDR3 is 16 amino acids long. V was pared by 1 base and J by 3 bases, with 15 bases between. DNA of the CDR3: TGCGCCAGCAGCCAAGGATTCACCGGGAACGACTATGGCTACACCTTC. Translated, it gives CASSQGFTGNDYGYTF.

The V and J genes are TRBV19 and TRBJ1-4, with TRBD1 identical over 9 bases. The J segment lost 14 bases and the V segment lost 5 bases, leaving 18 bases of the junction unmatched. Looked up from germline, CDR1 is LNHDA and CDR2 is SQIVND (reference sequence). This CDR3 spans 16 amino acids. In nucleotides, the CDR3 is TGTGCCAGTAGTTTCGGGACAGGGTATCTCCACGGTGTGCTGTTTTTT. This codes for CASSFGTGYLHGVLFF.

In DNA, the CDR3 is TGCAGCGTTGCCACAGGGGGTAGGGGCACAGATACGCAGTATTTT. It codes for CSVATGGRGTDTQYF. The chain joins TRBV29-1 to TRBJ2-3; 8 nucleotides match TRBD1. The CDR3 length is 15 residues. Germline loops: CDR1 SQVTM, CDR2 ANQGSEA. Losses at the gene ends were 4 bases for V and 1 base for J; bases not matched to a gene: 7.

This chain joins TRBV19 and TRBJ2-3; weak D call: TRBD2 (5 bases). Trimming removed 3 bases at V and 0 bases at J, with 10 bases between. This CDR3 region has 15 residues. In germline, CDR1 is LNHDA, CDR2 SQIVND (reference sequence). CDR3 nucleotide sequence: TGTGCCAGTAGTATGGTGCGGAGGAGCACAGATACGCAGTATTTT. As protein: CASSMVRRSTDTQYF.

V and J are TRBV4-2 and TRBJ1-5; no definite D call. Germline assignment: CDR1 LGHNA and CDR2 YNFKEQ. V lost 0 bases to trimming and J lost 2 bases, with 8 bases between them. The CDR3 has 15 amino acids. CDR3 sequence reads: CASSQDWHGNQPQHF. The DNA for the CDR3 is TGTGCCAGCAGCCAAGACTGGCATGGCAATCAGCCCCAGCATTTT.

This sequence joins TRBV28 and TRBJ1-1; 7 nucleotides match TRBD1. V was clipped by 3 bases and J by 8 bases; unmatched bases: 3. This CDR3 is 12 amino acids long. The V gene's germline CDR1 is MDHEN and CDR2 SYDVKM. The CDR3 DNA reads as TGTGCCAGCAGTTTGGGACAGCAAGAAGCTTTCTTT. It is translated as CASSLGQQEAFF. Combining the CDR3 with reference TRBV28 and TRBJ1-1 gives the whole variable domain DVKVTQSSRYLVKRTGEKVFLECVQDMDHENMFWYRQDPGLGLRLIYFSYDVKMKEKGDIPEGYSVSREKKERFSLILESASTNQTSMYLCASSLGQQEAFFGQGTRLTVV.

This CDR3 reads CASSSQDRVKETQYF. In nucleotides, the CDR3 is TGTGCCAGCAGCTCACAAGACAGGGTTAAGGAGACCCAGTACTTC. The chain couples TRBV9 to TRBJ2-5; TRBD1 aligns across 7 bases. Germline values: CDR1 SGDLS, CDR2 YYNGEE. The V and J ends lost 4 bases and 5 bases, in that order; junction bases with no gene match: 11. The CDR3 loop spans 15 amino acids.

The J gene is TRBJ1-2, the V gene TRBV19; D is ambiguous. The CDR3 contains 11 residues. The V gene lost 5 bases and the J gene lost 2 bases, with 3 bases spanning the gap. In germline, CDR1 is LNHDA, CDR2 SQIVND (reference sequence). Here the CDR3 DNA reads TGTGCCAGTAGTGAGAACTATGGCTACACCTTC. It translates to CASSENYGYTF. Looking up the rest from reference TRBV19 and TRBJ1-2 gives the full variable domain: DGGITQSPKYLFRKEGQNVTLSCEQNLNHDAMYWYRQDPGQGLRLIYYSQIVNDFQKGDIAEGYSVSREKKESFPLTVTSAQKNPTAFYLCASSENYGYTFGSGTRLTVV.

The chain has TRBV15 and TRBJ1-6; the match to TRBD1 covers 7 bases. The CDR3 is 16 residues long. V was pared by 3 bases and J by 7 bases, with 9 bases of the junction left unmatched. Germline V lookup: CDR1 LNHNV, CDR2 YYDKDF (reference sequence). The DNA for the CDR3 is TGTGCCACCAGCAGGAGGCCGGGACAGCTGAATTCACCCCTCCACTTT. This codes for CATSRRPGQLNSPLHF. The variable domain in full, completed from reference TRBV15 and TRBJ1-6, reads DAMVIQNPRYQVTQFGKPVTLSCSQTLNHNVMYWYQQKSSQAPKLLFHYYDKDFNNEADTPDNFQSRRPNTSFCFLDIRSPGLGDTAMYLCATSRRPGQLNSPLHFGNGTRLTVT.

The chain couples TRBV5-1 to TRBJ2-3; 7 bases align to TRBD2. Germline V gene data show CDR1 as SGHRS and CDR2 as YFSETQ. The CDR3 runs to 20 residues. Unmatched junction bases numbered 24, after V lost 4 bases and J lost 4 bases. This CDR3 reads CASSPSRGGPGPEGADTQYF. CDR3 in DNA: TGCGCCAGCAGCCCCAGCCGCGGGGGACCCGGGCCGGAAGGGGCAGATACGCAGTATTTT.

Here the CDR3 reads CASSPGQGRLTNEKLFF. CDR3 DNA: TGTGCCAGCTCACCGGGACAGGGAAGATTAACTAATGAAAAACTGTTTTTT. V and J are TRBV18 and TRBJ1-4; 9 positions match TRBD1. This CDR3 is 17 amino acids long. Germline lookup yields CDR1 KGHSH and CDR2 LQKENI. V was clipped by 3 bases and J by 1 base; unmatched bases: 6.

The chain uses TRBV5-1 and TRBJ2-7; 8 nucleotides align to TRBD1. Unmatched junction bases numbered 7, after V lost 4 bases and J lost 4 bases. The CDR3 runs 14 residues. The germline CDR1 and CDR2 sequences are SGHRS and YFSETQ. For the CDR3, the DNA is TGCGCCAGCAGCGCGGACAGGGAGGTGTACGAGCAGTACTTC. Amino acid sequence: CASSADREVYEQYF.

The chain employs TRBV29-1 and TRBJ1-2; D is unresolved. Trimming removed 1 base from V and 3 bases from J, with 12 bases in between. The germline V gene has CDR1 SQVTM and CDR2 ANQGSEA. The CDR3 runs 14 residues. This CDR3 is CSVEVLRRYYGYTF. The CDR3 nucleotides read TGCAGCGTTGAAGTCCTGCGCAGGTACTATGGCTACACCTTC.